Sequencing of this TCR beta chain was carried out in a study of siplizumab effects on memory and regulatory T cells. Notes on the study in general: Proliferating Tregs' suppressive function in siplizumab cultures went unconfirmed. On average, under 70% of mappable alloreactive CD4+ clones were Treg-derived under siplizumab, against 25% to 30% in controls. The study found naive T cells seemingly more diverse than memory cells and seemingly major alloresponse contributors.

Unstimulated naive, memory, effector memory and TEMRA subsets were sequenced, and this was done in three donor pairs. Using immunoSEQ multiplex PCR, the repertoire was profiled, and TCRdb retains in-frame clones only, with some absent. The repertoire holds several thousand clones, roughly 63% seen once, with roughly 15% in the top ten. This clone was detected a few times. Its matching antigen is unknown. The CDR3 extends over 12 amino acids. CDR1 LGHNA and CDR2 YNFKEQ come from the germline V gene. The V and J ends lost 8 bases and 0 bases respectively, with 7 bases between them. V usage is TRBV4-2 and J usage is TRBJ1-2; no clear D. The specimen sequenced was effector memory CD8+ T cells sorted from blood. The subset is: unstimulated CD8+ effector memory T cells. This clonotype was sampled from a human donor in good health. CDR3 residues: CASLGPNYGYTF. Written as DNA, the CDR3 is TGTGCCAGCTTAGGGCCTAACTATGGCTACACCTTC.